The source of this T cell receptor beta chain is a study of control samples from healthy donors and cancer patients (dated by TCRdb to about 2020). The method behind the library was the immunoSEQ multiplex PCR assay. Drawn from immuneACCESS, this table holds only the in-frame rearrangements with V and J called that TCRdb kept. Clones are partly lost; checked studies trace under half to an unresolved V gene and leave the rest unexplained. The sample table holds 15,000 to 20,000 clones, of which about 88% were seen once. The ten largest clones capture about 32% of the sample. As regards this clone: The antigen it binds to is not known. No qualities accompany the bases; no much larger clone lies one base away.

A distance of 13 bases separates the germline ends of V and J, which lose 0 bases and 5 bases respectively. CDR1 is given as LGHDT and CDR2 as YNNKEL, both from the germline V gene (reference sequence). From cysteine to phenylalanine, the CDR3 is 15 amino acids long. CDR3 DNA only is kept here, 45 bases in frame from base 1. The receptor chain draws on TRBV3-1 (or the pseudogene TRBV3-2) and TRBJ1-1; a weak D assignment points to TRBD1 (5 bases agree). Specimen: PBMCs. The sequence was obtained from a man aged 55 to 70 with head and neck cancer. The DNA is as follows: TGTGCCAGCAGCCAAGAGGGGGTCCATGGGACTGAAGCTTTCTTT. Its protein reads: CASSQEGVHGTEAFF.